This passage covers 5 T cell receptor beta chains from one sample sequenced in a study of glioma-infiltrating T cells after dendritic cell vaccination. Noted time point: after dendritic cell vaccination, including at tumor progression/relapse. Method: immunoSEQ multiplex PCR; TCRdb's copy keeps in-frame clones and lacks some. The data contain roughly 100,000 clones, 90% of them singletons. The sample in question was blood, obtained after dendritic cell vaccination. The receptors derive from a human donor with glioblastoma.

In the case of this clone: The same CDR3 is also encoded by other DNA sequences in this sample. The V and J genes are TRBV5-6 and TRBJ2-3; unclear D gene. Germline V lookup: CDR1 SGHDT, CDR2 YYEEEE. CDR3 length equals 15 residues. V lost 4 bases and J 1 base, leaving 13 bases between the germline ends. In DNA, the CDR3 is TGTGCCAGCAGCCGGTCGCTAGGTCGCACAGATACGCAGTATTTT. This sequence encodes CASSRSLGRTDTQYF.

V gene TRBV7-9 combines with J gene TRBJ1-2; D may be TRBD1 (6 bases). CDR3 length: 13 residues. V lost 4 bases and J 6 bases, leaving 12 bases between the germline ends. Germline values: CDR1 SEHNR, CDR2 FQNEAQ (reference sequence). CDR3 in amino acids: CASSSTGRHGYTF. In DNA form, the CDR3 reads TGTGCCAGCAGCTCAACAGGGCGTCATGGCTACACCTTC.

This rearrangement joins TRBV10-1 to TRBJ2-1, with 11 bases lining up with TRBD2. This CDR3 region has 16 residues. The V and J ends lost 6 bases and 5 bases, in that order; junction bases with no gene match: 9. Per germline, CDR1 WNHNN and CDR2 SYGVQD (reference sequence). The DNA for the CDR3 is TGCGCCAGCAGCAGAAACTTACTAGCGGGAGACAATGAGCAGTTCTTC. Protein product: CASSRNLLAGDNEQFF.

The chain joins TRBV19 to TRBJ2-3, with a weak D call TRBD1 (6 bases). The germline CDR1 and CDR2 sequences are LNHDA and SQIVND (reference sequence). The V and J ends lost 4 bases and 6 bases respectively, with 11 bases between them. The CDR3 is made up of 13 amino acids. In nucleotides, the CDR3 is TGTGCCAGTAGTAAAGGGGGAGCGGATACGCAGTATTTT. Protein sequence: CASSKGGADTQYF. Full variable domain (missing parts from reference TRBV19 and TRBJ2-3): DGGITQSPKYLFRKEGQNVTLSCEQNLNHDAMYWYRQDPGQGLRLIYYSQIVNDFQKGDIAEGYSVSREKKESFPLTVTSAQKNPTAFYLCASSKGGADTQYFGPGTRLTVL.

This CDR3 reads CAPPEGGYGYTF. The CDR3 nucleotides are TGTGCCCCGCCTGAAGGGGGCTATGGCTACACCTTC. This rearrangement joins TRBV14 to TRBJ1-2; maybe TRBD1 (6 bases). Trimming removed 11 bases at V and 4 bases at J, with 14 bases between. Germline loops: CDR1 SGHDN, CDR2 FVKESK. The CDR3 is 12 amino acids. Filled out from reference TRBV14 and TRBJ1-2, the complete variable domain reads EAGVTQFPSHSVIEKGQTVTLRCDPISGHDNLYWYRRVMGKEIKFLLHFVKESKQDESGMPNNRFLAERTGGTYSTLKVQPAELEDSGVYFCAPPEGGYGYTFGSGTRLTVV.